This T cell receptor (beta chain) was observed in a study of blood T cell repertoires in COVID-19. This CDR3 spans 15 amino acids. The V gene lost 5 bases and the J gene lost 4 bases, with 17 bases spanning the gap. Germline loops: CDR1 MGHRA, CDR2 YSYEKL. The data were produced by immunoSEQ multiplex PCR, yet TCRdb's version contains in-frame clones alone and is incomplete. The data show approximately 470,000 clones, 87% seen once. This receptor was obtained from a young woman who had recovered from COVID-19. Source material: PBMCs or T cells enriched from blood (not recorded which). The chain joins TRBV4-1 to TRBJ2-5; possibly TRBD1 for D (6 bases). The DNA of the CDR3 is TGCGCCAGCAGCATCCGCACAGGGTTTGGAGAGACCCAGTACTTC. Translated: CASSIRTGFGETQYF.